This T cell receptor beta chain was sequenced in a study of T cell responses to AZD1222 COVID-19 vaccine. The study, taken as a whole, reports: After two AZD1222 doses, spike-specific TCR breadth and depth rose versus day 0. At study baseline, merely roughly 6 AZD1222 recipients were seropositive. In all cases, repertoires were sampled only after the peak T cell response.

Points on this clone: The antigen remains unidentified.

Germline V gives CDR1 GTSNPN, CDR2 SVGIG (reference sequence). The CDR3 contains 14 residues. With 0 bases removed from V and 0 bases from J, the gap between germline ends came to 5 bases. The method was immunoSEQ multiplex PCR; TCRdb's version includes in-frame clones alone and lacks a portion of them. The sample carries 140,000 to 150,000 clones, 85% to 95% recorded once. This sequence originates from an adult who had recovered from COVID-19. The chain joins TRBV30 to TRBJ2-2, with unresolved D. The specimen was peripheral blood, collected after recovery from COVID-19. The CDR3 coding sequence is TGTGCCTGGAGTGTACTAACGAACACCGGGGAGCTGTTTTTT. This gives the protein CAWSVLTNTGELFF.